The source of this T cell receptor beta chain is a study of cytomegalovirus exposure and HLA in healthy donors. In the study overall: Of all 400 or so donors who were genotyped, roughly 85% belonged to the Caucasian-associated ancestry cluster. Findings of the study overall: The study labeled 164 TCR beta chains cytomegalovirus-associated. Immune exposure information comprised only CMV serostatus.

This clone was found a few times. The antigen remains undetermined. 60 Vbeta and 13 Jbeta primers were used in PCR. Only in-frame clones appear in the TCRdb table, and some are missing; sequencing was by immunoSEQ multiplex PCR. Among roughly 200,000 clones listed, 70% to 90% were seen once. This clonotype originated in a woman aged 45 to 65 in good health and CMV-seronegative. The sequenced sample was PBMCs.

CDR3 bases: TGTGCCAGCAAAAGACAGGGGTACTCCTACGAGCAGTACTTC. Its translation is CASKRQGYSYEQYF. This sequence joins TRBV27 and TRBJ2-7; TRBD1 agrees at 8 bases. The J segment lost 0 bases and the V segment lost 7 bases, leaving 5 bases of the junction unmatched. Germline CDR1 and CDR2: MNHEY and SMNVEV (reference sequence). The CDR3 extends over 14 amino acids.